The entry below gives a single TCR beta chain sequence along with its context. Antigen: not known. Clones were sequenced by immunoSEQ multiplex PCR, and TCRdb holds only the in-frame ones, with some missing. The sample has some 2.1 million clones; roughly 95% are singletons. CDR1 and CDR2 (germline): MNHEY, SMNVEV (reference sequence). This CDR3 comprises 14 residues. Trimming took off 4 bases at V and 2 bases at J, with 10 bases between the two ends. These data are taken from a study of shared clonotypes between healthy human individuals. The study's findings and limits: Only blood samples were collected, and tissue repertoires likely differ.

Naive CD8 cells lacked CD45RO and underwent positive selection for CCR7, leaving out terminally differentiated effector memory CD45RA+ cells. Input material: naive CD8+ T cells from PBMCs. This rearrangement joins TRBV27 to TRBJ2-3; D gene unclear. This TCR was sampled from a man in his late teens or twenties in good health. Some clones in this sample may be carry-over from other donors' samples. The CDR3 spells CASSSPQDTDTQYF. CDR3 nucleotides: TGTGCCAGCAGTTCCCCGCAGGACACAGATACGCAGTATTTT.